The 22 T cell receptor beta chains below were found in one sample sequenced in a study of T-cell memory formation after mild COVID-19. TCRdb re-analysed the 5' RACE reads in MiXCR, keeping a single row per CDR3 protein. The repertoire holds fewer than 450,000 distinct CDR3 sequences, with roughly 26% as singletons. Sequenced: PBMCs or a T cell subset sorted from them (not recorded which). Receptor source: an adult woman who had mild COVID-19 (a few samples of this study predate the infection). Cell type and time point are not known.

This clonotype was observed at least ten times. The chain has TRBV12-3 or TRBV12-4 and TRBJ1-1, with TRBD1 as a possible D gene (5 bases). The CDR3 sequence is 14 residues long. V dropped 2 bases and J dropped 1 base, with 8 bases sitting between them. In DNA form, the CDR3 reads TGTGCCAGCAGTTTAAGGGGAACGAACACTGAAGCTTTCTTT. It specifies CASSLRGTNTEAFF.

The chain links TRBV10-3 to TRBJ1-1, with D possibly TRBD1 on 5 matching bases. CDR3 size: 14 residues. CDR1 and CDR2 (germline): ENHRY, SYGVKD. Trimming left V 0 bases short and J 9 bases short, with 14 bases between. The CDR3 reads CAISESSRAEQAFF. DNA for the CDR3: TGTGCCATCAGTGAGTCGTCCAGGGCAGAACAAGCTTTCTTT.

This clonotype was seen only a few times. V gene TRBV10-3 combines with J gene TRBJ1-4; TRBD1 matches 8 bases. Germline CDR1 is ENHRY and CDR2 is SYGVKD. J gave up 7 bases and V 6 bases, and 10 bases lay outside the gene matches. CDR3 length: 15 residues. The CDR3 sequence: CAISERQGWGEKLFF. Written as DNA, the CDR3 is TGTGCCATCAGCGAAAGACAGGGGTGGGGTGAAAAACTGTTTTTT.

In this sample, this clonotype turned up a few times. The rearrangement joins TRBV4-3 to TRBJ2-7, with 7 positions matching TRBD2. With 0 bases clipped from V and 4 bases from J, the junction kept 3 bases outside the gene matches. This CDR3 is built from 14 residues. Germline V gene sequence: CDR1 LGHNA, CDR2 YSLEER. In nucleotides, the CDR3 is TGCGCCAGCAGCCAAGATGCGGGAGTTTACGAGCAGTACTTC. Its translation: CASSQDAGVYEQYF.

This clonotype has more than one count but fewer than ten. The chain employs TRBV5-1 and TRBJ1-1; 9 nucleotides line up with TRBD1. The CDR3 sequence is 15 residues long. The V and J ends lost 0 bases and 4 bases, in that order; junction bases with no gene match: 4. Germline assignment: CDR1 SGHRS and CDR2 YFSETQ. The CDR3 is CASSLAGQGPTEAFF. The CDR3 nucleotides read TGCGCCAGCAGCTTGGCCGGACAGGGGCCCACTGAAGCTTTCTTT.

There are a few counts of this clonotype. V usage is TRBV3-1 and J usage is TRBJ1-2; 7 positions agree with TRBD1. The CDR3 is 15 amino acids. Germline loops: CDR1 LGHDT, CDR2 YNNKEL (reference sequence). The V and J ends lost 4 bases and 2 bases, in that order; junction bases with no gene match: 7. The CDR3 DNA reads TGTGCCAGCAGCCCAACGGGACAGCAGAACTATGGCTACACCTTC. Translating it yields CASSPTGQQNYGYTF.

The J gene is TRBJ2-1, the V gene TRBV5-1, with D possibly TRBD2 on 6 matching bases. The length of the CDR3 is 14 residues. The germline gives CDR1 SGHRS, CDR2 YFSETQ. Trimming pared 0 bases from V and 4 bases from J, leaving 8 bases between. CDR3 coding DNA: TGCGCCAGCAGCTTGGCGGGGGAGTACAATGAGCAGTTCTTC. It yields the protein CASSLAGEYNEQFF. Filled out from reference TRBV5-1 and TRBJ2-1, the complete variable domain reads KAGVTQTPRYLIKTRGQQVTLSCSPISGHRSVSWYQQTPGQGLQFLFEYFSETQRNKGNFPGRFSGRQFSNSRSEMNVSTLELGDSALYLCASSLAGEYNEQFFGPGTRLTVL.

The V and J genes are TRBV7-9 and TRBJ2-5, with TRBD2 matching 8 bases. Per germline, CDR1 SEHNR and CDR2 FQNEAQ (reference sequence). The CDR3 is 17 amino acids. With 5 bases clipped from V and 4 bases from J, the junction kept 15 bases outside the gene matches. CDR3 residues: CASSRRLRREGTETQYF. The CDR3 coding sequence is TGTGCCAGCAGCAGGAGACTTCGCCGGGAGGGGACAGAGACCCAGTACTTC.

The rearrangement uses TRBV24-1 and TRBJ2-7; 12 bases fit TRBD2. Trimming at V came to 9 bases and at J to 5 bases, leaving 4 bases not matched to a gene. This CDR3 spans 13 amino acids. Germline V gene lookup returns CDR1 KGHDR and CDR2 SFDVKD. The CDR3 sequence: CATPSGRAHEQYF. In DNA form, the CDR3 reads TGTGCCACCCCTAGCGGGAGGGCCCACGAGCAGTACTTC.

J is TRBJ1-1 and V is TRBV6-2 or TRBV6-3, with D tentatively TRBD1 (5 bases). The CDR3 is 14 residues long. V was clipped by 6 bases and J by 7 bases, with 18 bases between them. Germline V gene data show CDR1 as MNHEY and CDR2 as SVGEGT. Written as DNA, the CDR3 is TGTGCCAGCAGGTGGTGGGGGGGAGACGATGAAGCTTTCTTT. Its translation is CASRWWGGDDEAFF.

The chain combines TRBV9 with TRBJ2-1, with a tentative D call TRBD2 (7 bases). The V gene lost 3 bases and the J gene lost 1 base, with 14 bases spanning the gap. The CDR3 consists of 16 residues. Germline V gene sequence: CDR1 SGDLS, CDR2 YYNGEE. The CDR3 bases are TGTGCCAGCAGCGACGTGAGCGGGACATCCTACAATGAGCAGTTCTTC. Its protein is CASSDVSGTSYNEQFF.

This clonotype was counted between two and nine times. The V and J genes are TRBV7-9 and TRBJ2-7; no firm D call. The CDR3 runs to 15 residues. V dropped 1 base and J dropped 4 bases, with 14 bases sitting between them. Germline CDR1 reads SEHNR; CDR2 reads FQNEAQ (reference sequence). CDR3 in amino acids: CASSLGVGLVYEQYF. CDR3 coding DNA: TGTGCCAGCAGCTTAGGGGTCGGCCTAGTTTACGAGCAGTACTTC.

The gene calls are TRBV18 and TRBJ2-1, with D unresolved. Trimming removed 0 bases from V and 4 bases from J, with 7 bases in between. The germline gives CDR1 KGHSH, CDR2 LQKENI. The CDR3 spans 14 residues. The CDR3 loop is CASSPPRPYNEQFF. Written as DNA, the CDR3 is TGTGCCAGCTCACCACCGCGACCATACAATGAGCAGTTCTTC.

This chain joins TRBV12-3 or TRBV12-4 and TRBJ1-5; the D is unclear. The CDR3 runs to 13 residues. Trimming removed 7 bases from V and 2 bases from J, with 9 bases in between. The CDR3 loop reads CASTPNGNQPQHF. CDR3 coding DNA: TGTGCCAGCACCCCTAATGGCAATCAGCCCCAGCATTTT.

V is TRBV6-5 and J is TRBJ2-1; 10 bases match TRBD2. This CDR3 spans 16 amino acids. The V segment lost 8 bases and the J segment 6 bases; nucleotides outside the gene matches: 13. The germline gives CDR1 MNHEY, CDR2 SVGAGI. The CDR3 region has the DNA TGTGCCAGCGGATCGATAAGCGGGAGGGCCCTCAATGAGCAGTTCTTC. The encoded protein is CASGSISGRALNEQFF.

This clonotype was observed at least ten times. The chain links TRBV6-4 to TRBJ2-2; D may correspond to TRBD1 or TRBD2 (5 bases each). V lost 8 bases and J 1 base, leaving 11 bases between the germline ends. This CDR3 is 14 amino acids long. Per germline, CDR1 MRHNA and CDR2 SNTAGT. The CDR3 here is CASGRDGNTGELFF. The CDR3 coding sequence is TGTGCCAGCGGAAGGGACGGGAACACCGGGGAGCTGTTTTTT.

The chain is built from TRBV5-1 and TRBJ2-5; 7 bases agree with TRBD2. The ends lost 4 bases at V and 0 bases at J; junction bases unmatched: 3. This CDR3 region has 14 residues. Per germline, CDR1 SGHRS and CDR2 YFSETQ. The DNA of the CDR3 is TGCGCCAGCAGCAGCGGGGCTAACCAAGAGACCCAGTACTTC. This codes for CASSSGANQETQYF.

This clonotype appeared once. The chain employs TRBV20-1 and TRBJ1-2; 10 bases align to TRBD1. Losses at the gene ends were 6 bases for V and 6 bases for J; bases not matched to a gene: 10. The CDR3 extends over 14 amino acids. Looked up from germline, CDR1 is DFQATT and CDR2 is SNEGSKA (reference sequence). In nucleotides, the CDR3 is TGCAGTGCCGTCTCGCTGGACAGGGGGGATGGCTACACCTTC. It encodes CSAVSLDRGDGYTF.

Ten or more counts support this clonotype. This chain links TRBV11-2 with TRBJ2-7, with D perhaps TRBD1 (6 bases). CDR3 length: 14 amino acids. Germline lookup yields CDR1 SGHAT and CDR2 FQNNGV. Between the trimmed V and J ends, which lost 8 bases and 3 bases, there was a span of 17 bases. The CDR3 loop reads CASATGVAIYEQYF. CDR3 in DNA: TGTGCCAGCGCGACAGGAGTAGCGATCTACGAGCAGTACTTC.

This clonotype was counted between two and nine times. This chain joins TRBV21-1 and TRBJ1-1; the table names TRBD1, a call not compared with the DNA. TRBV21-1 is tagged as a pseudogene. This CDR3 has 14 residues. The CDR3 region has the DNA TGTGCCAGCAGCAAAGAGGGGACGAACACTGAAGCTTTCTTT. The encoded protein is CASSKEGTNTEAFF.

This clonotype was counted a single time. The gene calls are TRBV2 and TRBJ2-3, with 10 bases matching TRBD2. Germline V gene data show CDR1 as SNHLY and CDR2 as FYNNEI. J was trimmed by 2 bases and V by 6 bases; bases with no gene match: 11. The CDR3 has 17 amino acids. The CDR3 DNA reads TGTGCCAGCAGGCGTGGGGTAGCGGGGGGATACACAGATACGCAGTATTTT. This encodes CASRRGVAGGYTDTQYF.

This clonotype was counted between two and nine times. The V gene is TRBV5-1, the J gene TRBJ2-1; weak D call: TRBD2 (7 bases). This CDR3 region has 14 residues. Germline CDR1 and CDR2: SGHRS and YFSETQ. V lost 1 base and J 8 bases, leaving 13 bases between the germline ends. Here the CDR3 DNA reads TGCGCCAGCAGCTTGCGGGGGGCGTTCTATGAGCAGTTCTTC. As protein: CASSLRGAFYEQFF.